This T cell receptor (beta chain) emerged from a study of blood T cell repertoires in COVID-19. Source study methods: Scientists estimated how many nucleated cells there were by amplifying reference gene primers. Produced via immunoSEQ multiplex PCR; TCRdb's table is partial and in-frame only. D and trimming come from the DNA, and the V and J calls and clone size come from that table. The table has about 290,000 clones, roughly 90% seen once. Recovered Cohort 3 donors showed two negative PCRs, clearance, or symptom resolution. The sample comprised PBMCs or T cells enriched from blood (not recorded which). This TCR was sampled from a woman in her thirties or forties who had recovered from COVID-19.

The CDR3 protein is CASSAGGSNYGYTF. CDR3 sequence (DNA): TGTGCCAGCAGTGCAGGGGGCTCTAACTATGGCTACACCTTC. The chain couples TRBV9 to TRBJ1-2, with 8 bases matching TRBD1. Trimming took 5 bases from V and 0 from J; bases not matched to a gene: 3. CDR1 SGDLS and CDR2 YYNGEE come from the germline V gene. The CDR3 sequence is 14 residues long.